The TCR beta chain described here comes from a study of blood T cell repertoires in COVID-19 (TCRdb year 2020). With respect to the entire study: Collaborator samples came from the United States, Italy and Spain and covered acute and convalescent phases of COVID-19. Deeply sampled blood TCRbeta repertoires from subjects exposed to, actively infected with, or recovered from COVID-19 were included in the dataset. The repertoires were made available in a free public database intended to serve as a resource for research on the immune response to SARS-CoV-2. A de-identified subject ID, COVID-19 status, age in years and sex were almost always included in the sample metadata. The samples were drawn from two sources: the first 160 participants of the ongoing ImmuneRACE study, and fewer than 1,500 subjects contributed by 6 global collaborators. The material from the prospective study consisted of cDNA or gDNA derived from T cells, B-cell-depleted T cells, or PBMCs. HLA class I and class II types, where available, came from metadata supplied by the sample provider rather than from assay-based typing. Paper-wide results and their limitations: How much clinical and demographic metadata was included differed by source and by participant, and the metadata was provided uncurated.

As regards this clone: The antigen it binds to is not known. No base quality information exists; no much larger clone differs at one position.

CDR1 is given as MNHEY and CDR2 as SMNVEV, both from the germline V gene (reference sequence). Its CDR3 holds 14 amino acids, cysteine through phenylalanine. Of the read, only the CDR3 DNA is kept; its 42 bases are in frame from base 1. V is shortened by 5 bases, J by 2 bases, and the region joining them spans 12 bases. TCRbeta CDR3 regions were amplified from genomic DNA by means of the immunoSEQ Assay, a bias-controlled multiplex PCR. For the original study's pipeline: Within the assay, amplification of reference gene primers was used to estimate how many nucleated cells each sample contained. To quantify the absolute abundance of each unique TCRbeta CDR3 rearrangement, sequence reads were collapsed and filtered. For each sample, productive Simpson clonality was calculated as the square root of Simpson's diversity index across productive rearrangements. TCRdb obtained this table from immuneACCESS and retained in-frame rearrangements with V and J assigned. These tables miss some clones; where compared with another copy, unresolved V genes account for less than half of the shortfall, and the remainder is unexplained. The V and J calls and clone size come from that table; D and trimming were worked out from the DNA. This sample gives 56,000 or so clones in total; about 85% of them show up just once. The ten largest clonotypes hold roughly 10% of the sample.

The collaborating institutions used their own protocols to collect whole blood in K2EDTA tubes. Collaborator samples were shipped for TCRbeta analysis as frozen whole blood, isolated PBMCs, or DNA extracted from either sample type. The V and J genes are TRBV27 and TRBJ1-1; the D gene is not confidently resolved. The clonotype comes from a human donor in a cohort sampled during active COVID-19. Material: peripheral blood. The DNA sequence is given as TGTGCCAGCAGTCTAAACAGCCTAAACACTGAAGCTTTCTTT. Its translation is CASSLNSLNTEAFF.